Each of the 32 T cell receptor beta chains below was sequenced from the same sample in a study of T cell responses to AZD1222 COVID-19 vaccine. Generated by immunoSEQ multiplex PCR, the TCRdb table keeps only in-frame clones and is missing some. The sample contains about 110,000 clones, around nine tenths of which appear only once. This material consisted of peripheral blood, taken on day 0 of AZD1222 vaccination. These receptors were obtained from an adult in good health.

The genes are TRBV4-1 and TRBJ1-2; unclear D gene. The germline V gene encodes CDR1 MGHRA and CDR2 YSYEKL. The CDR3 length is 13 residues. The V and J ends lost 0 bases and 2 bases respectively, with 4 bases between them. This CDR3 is CASSQDSNYGYTF. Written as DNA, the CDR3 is TGCGCCAGCAGCCAAGACTCCAACTATGGCTACACCTTC.

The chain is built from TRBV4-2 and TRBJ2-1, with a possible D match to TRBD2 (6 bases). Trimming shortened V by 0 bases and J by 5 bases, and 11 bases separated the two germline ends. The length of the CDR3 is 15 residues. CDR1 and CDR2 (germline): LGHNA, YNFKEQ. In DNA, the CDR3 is TGTGCCAGCAGCCAAGATGAGCGGGCCAACAATGAGCAGTTCTTC. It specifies CASSQDERANNEQFF.

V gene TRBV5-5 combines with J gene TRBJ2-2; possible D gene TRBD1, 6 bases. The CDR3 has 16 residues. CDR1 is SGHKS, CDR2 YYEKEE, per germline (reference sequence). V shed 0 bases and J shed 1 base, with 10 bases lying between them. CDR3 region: CASSLVPRGNTGELFF. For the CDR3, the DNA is TGTGCCAGCAGCTTGGTGCCCAGGGGGAACACCGGGGAGCTGTTTTTT.

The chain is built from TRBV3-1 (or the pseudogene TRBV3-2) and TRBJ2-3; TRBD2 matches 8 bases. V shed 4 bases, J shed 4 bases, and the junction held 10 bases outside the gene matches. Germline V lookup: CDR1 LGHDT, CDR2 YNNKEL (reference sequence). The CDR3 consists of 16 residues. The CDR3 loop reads CASSLGPGGGADTQYF. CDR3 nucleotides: TGTGCCAGCAGCCTCGGGCCCGGGGGGGGCGCAGATACGCAGTATTTT.

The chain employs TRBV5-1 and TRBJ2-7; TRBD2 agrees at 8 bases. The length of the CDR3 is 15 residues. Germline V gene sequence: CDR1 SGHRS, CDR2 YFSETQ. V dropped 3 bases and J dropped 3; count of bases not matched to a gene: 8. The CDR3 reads CASSYGLARGYEQYF. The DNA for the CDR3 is TGCGCCAGCAGCTACGGACTAGCACGGGGCTACGAGCAGTACTTC.

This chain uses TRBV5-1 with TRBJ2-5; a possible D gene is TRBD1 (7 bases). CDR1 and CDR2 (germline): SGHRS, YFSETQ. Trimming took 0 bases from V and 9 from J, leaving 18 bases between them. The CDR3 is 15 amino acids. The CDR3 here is CASSLAGTATGAQYF. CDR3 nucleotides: TGCGCCAGCAGCTTGGCCGGGACTGCCACAGGGGCCCAGTACTTC. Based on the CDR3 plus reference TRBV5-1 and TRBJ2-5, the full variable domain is KAGVTQTPRYLIKTRGQQVTLSCSPISGHRSVSWYQQTPGQGLQFLFEYFSETQRNKGNFPGRFSGRQFSNSRSEMNVSTLELGDSALYLCASSLAGTATGAQYFGPGTRLLVL.

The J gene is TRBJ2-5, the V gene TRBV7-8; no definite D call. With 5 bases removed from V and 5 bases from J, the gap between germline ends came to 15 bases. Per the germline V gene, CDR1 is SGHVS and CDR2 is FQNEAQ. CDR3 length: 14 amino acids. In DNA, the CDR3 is TGTGCCAGCAGCCCGCCGAGATTCCTGGAGACCCAGTACTTC. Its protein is CASSPPRFLETQYF.

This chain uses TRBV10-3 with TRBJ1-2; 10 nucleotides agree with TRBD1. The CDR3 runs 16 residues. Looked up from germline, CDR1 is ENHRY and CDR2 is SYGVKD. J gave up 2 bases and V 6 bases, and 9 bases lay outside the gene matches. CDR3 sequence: CAIRADRGGKNYGYTF. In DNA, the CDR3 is TGTGCCATCAGAGCGGACAGGGGGGGGAAAAACTATGGCTACACCTTC.

In nucleotides, the CDR3 is TGTGCCAGCAGCTTAACAGGGAGTTATCAGCCCCAGCATTTT. Translated: CASSLTGSYQPQHF. V usage is TRBV7-8 and J usage is TRBJ1-5; perhaps TRBD1 as D (6 bases). Trimming removed 2 bases at V and 5 bases at J, with 10 bases between. The germline V gene encodes CDR1 SGHVS and CDR2 FQNEAQ. CDR3 size: 14 residues.

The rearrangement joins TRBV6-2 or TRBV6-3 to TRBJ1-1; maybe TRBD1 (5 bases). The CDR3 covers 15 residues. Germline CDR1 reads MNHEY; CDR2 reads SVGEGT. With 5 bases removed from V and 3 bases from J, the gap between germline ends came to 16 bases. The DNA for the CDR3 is TGTGCCAGCAGTGGAGTCGGAGGGGTCTACACTGAAGCTTTCTTT. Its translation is CASSGVGGVYTEAFF.

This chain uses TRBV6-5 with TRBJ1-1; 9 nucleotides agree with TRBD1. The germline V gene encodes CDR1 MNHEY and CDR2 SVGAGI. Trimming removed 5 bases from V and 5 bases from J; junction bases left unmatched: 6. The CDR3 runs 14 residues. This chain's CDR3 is CASSRTGANTEAFF. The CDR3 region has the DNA TGTGCCAGCAGTCGGACAGGGGCCAATACTGAAGCTTTCTTT.

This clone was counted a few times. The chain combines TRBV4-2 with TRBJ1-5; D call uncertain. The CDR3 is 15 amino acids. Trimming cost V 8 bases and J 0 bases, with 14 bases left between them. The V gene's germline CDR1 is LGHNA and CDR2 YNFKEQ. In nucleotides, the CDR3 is TGTGCCAGCGGCATTTTTCGGCGTAGCAATCAGCCCCAGCATTTT. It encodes CASGIFRRSNQPQHF.

The CDR3 coding sequence is TGTGCCAGCAGCTCCAACCTGGACAGTGACTATGGCTACACCTTC. Translation gives CASSSNLDSDYGYTF. The chain links TRBV5-4 to TRBJ1-2; D is possibly TRBD1 (6 bases). Per the germline V gene, CDR1 is SGHNT and CDR2 is YYREEE (reference sequence). The CDR3 runs 15 residues. The V end lost 3 bases, the J end lost 3 bases, and 15 bases lay between the germline ends.

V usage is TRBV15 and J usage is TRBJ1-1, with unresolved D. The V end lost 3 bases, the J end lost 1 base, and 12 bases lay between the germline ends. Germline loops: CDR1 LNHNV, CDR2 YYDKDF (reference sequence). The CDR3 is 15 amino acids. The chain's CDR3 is CATSRPVGQNTEAFF. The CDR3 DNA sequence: TGTGCCACCAGCAGGCCGGTGGGCCAGAACACTGAAGCTTTCTTT. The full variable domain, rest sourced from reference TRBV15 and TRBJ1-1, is DAMVIQNPRYQVTQFGKPVTLSCSQTLNHNVMYWYQQKSSQAPKLLFHYYDKDFNNEADTPDNFQSRRPNTSFCFLDIRSPGLGDTAMYLCATSRPVGQNTEAFFGQGTRLTVV.

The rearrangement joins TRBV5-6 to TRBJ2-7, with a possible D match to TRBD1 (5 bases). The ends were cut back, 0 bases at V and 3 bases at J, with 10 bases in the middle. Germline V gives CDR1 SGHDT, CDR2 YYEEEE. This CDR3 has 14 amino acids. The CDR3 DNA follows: TGTGCCAGCAGCTTGGGGTCAGGGTTCTACGAGCAGTACTTC. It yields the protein CASSLGSGFYEQYF.

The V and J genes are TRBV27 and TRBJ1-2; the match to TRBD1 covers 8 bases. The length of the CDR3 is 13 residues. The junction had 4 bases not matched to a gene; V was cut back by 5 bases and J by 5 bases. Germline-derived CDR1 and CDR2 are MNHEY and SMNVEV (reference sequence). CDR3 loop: CASSEDREYGYTF. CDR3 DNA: TGTGCCAGCAGTGAGGACAGGGAATATGGCTACACCTTC.

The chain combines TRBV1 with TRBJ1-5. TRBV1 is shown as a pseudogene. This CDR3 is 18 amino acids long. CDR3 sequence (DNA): TGCACCAGCAGCCAAGATGGAACCCCCAATGTCAGCAATCAGCCCCAGCATTTT. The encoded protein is CTSSQDGTPNVSNQPQHF.

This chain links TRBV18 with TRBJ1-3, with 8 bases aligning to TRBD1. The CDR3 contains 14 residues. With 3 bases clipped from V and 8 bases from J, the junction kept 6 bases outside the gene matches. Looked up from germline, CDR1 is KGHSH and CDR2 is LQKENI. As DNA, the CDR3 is TGTGCCAGCTCACCGGTGGACAGGGCGGACACCATATATTTT. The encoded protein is CASSPVDRADTIYF.

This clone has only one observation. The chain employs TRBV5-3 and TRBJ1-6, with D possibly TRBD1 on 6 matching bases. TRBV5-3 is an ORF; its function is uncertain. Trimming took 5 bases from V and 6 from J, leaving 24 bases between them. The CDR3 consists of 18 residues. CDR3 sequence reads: CARRIGQGGGNGNSPLHF. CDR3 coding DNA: TGTGCCAGAAGGATCGGGCAGGGAGGGGGAAACGGTAATTCACCCCTCCACTTT.

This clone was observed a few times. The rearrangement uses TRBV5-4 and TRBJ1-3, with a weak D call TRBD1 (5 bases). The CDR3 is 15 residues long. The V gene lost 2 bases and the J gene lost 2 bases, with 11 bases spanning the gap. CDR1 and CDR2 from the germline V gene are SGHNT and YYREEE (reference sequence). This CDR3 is CASSFSPGPGNTIYF. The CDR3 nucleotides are TGTGCCAGCAGCTTTAGCCCAGGGCCTGGAAACACCATATATTTT.

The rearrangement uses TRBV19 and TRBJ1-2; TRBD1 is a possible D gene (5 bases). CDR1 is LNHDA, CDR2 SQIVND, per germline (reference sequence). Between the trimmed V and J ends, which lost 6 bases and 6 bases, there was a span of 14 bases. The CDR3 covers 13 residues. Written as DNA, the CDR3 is TGTGCCAGTAGCTTAAATCCAGGGAATGGCTACACCTTC. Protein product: CASSLNPGNGYTF.

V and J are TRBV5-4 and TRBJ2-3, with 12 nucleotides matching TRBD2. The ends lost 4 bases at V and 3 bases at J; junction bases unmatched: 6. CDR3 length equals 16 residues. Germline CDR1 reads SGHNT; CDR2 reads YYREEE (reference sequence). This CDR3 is CASSDLTSGGTDTQYF. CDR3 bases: TGTGCCAGCAGCGATCTTACTAGCGGGGGGACAGATACGCAGTATTTT.

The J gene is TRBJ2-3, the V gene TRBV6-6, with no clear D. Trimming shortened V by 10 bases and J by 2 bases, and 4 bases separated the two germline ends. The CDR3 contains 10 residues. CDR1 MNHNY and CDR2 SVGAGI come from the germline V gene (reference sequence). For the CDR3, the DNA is TGTGCCACCTACACAGATACGCAGTATTTT. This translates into CATYTDTQYF.

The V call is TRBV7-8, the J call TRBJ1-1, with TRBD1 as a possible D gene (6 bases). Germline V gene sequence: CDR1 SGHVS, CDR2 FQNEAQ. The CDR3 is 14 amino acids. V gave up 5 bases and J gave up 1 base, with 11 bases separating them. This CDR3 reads CASSPKQGNTEAFF. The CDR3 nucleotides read TGTGCCAGCAGCCCGAAACAGGGGAACACTGAAGCTTTCTTT. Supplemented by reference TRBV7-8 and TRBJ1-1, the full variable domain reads GAGVSQSPRYKVAKRGQDVALRCDPISGHVSLFWYQQALGQGPEFLTYFQNEAQLDKSGLPSDRFFAERPEGSVSTLKIQRTQQEDSAVYLCASSPKQGNTEAFFGQGTRLTVV.

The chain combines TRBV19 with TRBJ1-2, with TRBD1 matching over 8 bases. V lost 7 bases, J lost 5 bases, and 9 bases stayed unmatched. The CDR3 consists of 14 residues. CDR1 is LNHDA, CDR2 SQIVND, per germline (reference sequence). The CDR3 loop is CASMTGQGTYGYTF. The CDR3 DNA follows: TGTGCCAGTATGACCGGACAGGGAACTTATGGCTACACCTTC.

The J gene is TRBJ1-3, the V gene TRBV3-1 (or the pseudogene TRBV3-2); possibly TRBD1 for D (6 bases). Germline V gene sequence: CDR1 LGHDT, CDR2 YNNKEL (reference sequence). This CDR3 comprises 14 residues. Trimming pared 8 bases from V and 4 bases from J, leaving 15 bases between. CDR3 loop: CASGGGADGNTIYF. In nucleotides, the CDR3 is TGTGCCAGCGGAGGGGGGGCTGACGGAAACACCATATATTTT.

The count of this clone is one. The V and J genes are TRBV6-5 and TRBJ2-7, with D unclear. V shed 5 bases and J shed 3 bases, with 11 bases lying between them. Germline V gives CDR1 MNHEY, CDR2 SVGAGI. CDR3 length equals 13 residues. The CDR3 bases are TGTGCCAGCAGTCCCTCGGCCAGCTACGAGCAGTACTTC. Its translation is CASSPSASYEQYF.

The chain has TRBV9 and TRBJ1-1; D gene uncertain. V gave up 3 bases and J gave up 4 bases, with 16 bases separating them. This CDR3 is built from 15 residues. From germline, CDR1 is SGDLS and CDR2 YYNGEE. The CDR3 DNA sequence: TGTGCCAGCAGCGCCCTGGGAGGCGGCGCCACTGAAGCTTTCTTT. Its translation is CASSALGGGATEAFF.

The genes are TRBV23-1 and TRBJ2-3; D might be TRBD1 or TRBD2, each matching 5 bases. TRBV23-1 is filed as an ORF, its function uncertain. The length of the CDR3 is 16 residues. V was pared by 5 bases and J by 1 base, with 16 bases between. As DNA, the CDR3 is TGCGCCAGCAGTATAATCAGGGACCGCTGCACAGATACGCAGTATTTT. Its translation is CASSIIRDRCTDTQYF.

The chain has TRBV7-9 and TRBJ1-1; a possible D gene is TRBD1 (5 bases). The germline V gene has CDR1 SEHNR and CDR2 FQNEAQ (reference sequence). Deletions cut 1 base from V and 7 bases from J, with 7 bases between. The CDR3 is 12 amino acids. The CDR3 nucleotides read TGTGCCAGCAGCTTAGGGGGGTATGAAGCTTTCTTT. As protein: CASSLGGYEAFF.

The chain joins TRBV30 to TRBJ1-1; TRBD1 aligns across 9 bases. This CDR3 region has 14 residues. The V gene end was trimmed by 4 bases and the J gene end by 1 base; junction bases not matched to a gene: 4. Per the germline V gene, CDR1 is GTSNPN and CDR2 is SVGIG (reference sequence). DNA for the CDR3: TGTGCCTGGAACAGGGGGCCGTCGAACACTGAAGCTTTCTTT. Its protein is CAWNRGPSNTEAFF.

DNA for the CDR3: TGTGCCAGCGCTACAGCCTACAATGAGCAGTTCTTC. Amino acid sequence: CASATAYNEQFF. J is TRBJ2-1 and V is TRBV9; D call uncertain. V lost 7 bases to trimming and J lost 2 bases, with 7 bases between them. This CDR3 is built from 12 residues. The germline V gene encodes CDR1 SGDLS and CDR2 YYNGEE. Complete variable domain (other parts from reference TRBV9 and TRBJ2-1): DSGVTQTPKHLITATGQRVTLRCSPRSGDLSVYWYQQSLDQGLQFLIQYYNGEERAKGNILERFSAQQFPDLHSELNLSSLELGDSALYFCASATAYNEQFFGPGTRLTVL.